Below, one T cell receptor beta chain is given with its context. Antigen specificity is unknown. This CDR3 spans 14 amino acids. Trimming at V came to 5 bases and at J to 8 bases, leaving 5 bases not matched to a gene. Germline CDR1 is SEHNR and CDR2 is FQNEAQ (reference sequence). The sample comes from a study of Tregs in tolerant kidney transplant recipients. Study-level points and caveats: Expanding Tregs on activated donor B cells appeared to best identify donor-specific TCRbeta clones. This study did not directly address biological reproducibility. In tolerant patients, donor-specific Tregs outgrew total Tregs, suggesting antigen-driven expansion.

The protocol was immunoSEQ multiplex PCR, while the TCRdb copy is restricted to in-frame clones and leaves out a portion. The table shows 50,000 to 75,000 clones, with approximately 83% occurring only once. Thawed PBMCs were rested overnight at 37°C with approximately 200 IU/ml IL-2 before regulatory T cell sorting. The clonotype comes from a human donor who received a combined kidney and bone marrow transplant. This rearrangement joins TRBV7-9 to TRBJ1-4; 10 nucleotides agree with TRBD1. The specimen was Tregs from blood, collected before the transplant. The CDR3 bases are TGTGCCAGCAGCCGGGACAGGGGATGGGAAAAACTGTTTTTT. Translated: CASSRDRGWEKLFF.